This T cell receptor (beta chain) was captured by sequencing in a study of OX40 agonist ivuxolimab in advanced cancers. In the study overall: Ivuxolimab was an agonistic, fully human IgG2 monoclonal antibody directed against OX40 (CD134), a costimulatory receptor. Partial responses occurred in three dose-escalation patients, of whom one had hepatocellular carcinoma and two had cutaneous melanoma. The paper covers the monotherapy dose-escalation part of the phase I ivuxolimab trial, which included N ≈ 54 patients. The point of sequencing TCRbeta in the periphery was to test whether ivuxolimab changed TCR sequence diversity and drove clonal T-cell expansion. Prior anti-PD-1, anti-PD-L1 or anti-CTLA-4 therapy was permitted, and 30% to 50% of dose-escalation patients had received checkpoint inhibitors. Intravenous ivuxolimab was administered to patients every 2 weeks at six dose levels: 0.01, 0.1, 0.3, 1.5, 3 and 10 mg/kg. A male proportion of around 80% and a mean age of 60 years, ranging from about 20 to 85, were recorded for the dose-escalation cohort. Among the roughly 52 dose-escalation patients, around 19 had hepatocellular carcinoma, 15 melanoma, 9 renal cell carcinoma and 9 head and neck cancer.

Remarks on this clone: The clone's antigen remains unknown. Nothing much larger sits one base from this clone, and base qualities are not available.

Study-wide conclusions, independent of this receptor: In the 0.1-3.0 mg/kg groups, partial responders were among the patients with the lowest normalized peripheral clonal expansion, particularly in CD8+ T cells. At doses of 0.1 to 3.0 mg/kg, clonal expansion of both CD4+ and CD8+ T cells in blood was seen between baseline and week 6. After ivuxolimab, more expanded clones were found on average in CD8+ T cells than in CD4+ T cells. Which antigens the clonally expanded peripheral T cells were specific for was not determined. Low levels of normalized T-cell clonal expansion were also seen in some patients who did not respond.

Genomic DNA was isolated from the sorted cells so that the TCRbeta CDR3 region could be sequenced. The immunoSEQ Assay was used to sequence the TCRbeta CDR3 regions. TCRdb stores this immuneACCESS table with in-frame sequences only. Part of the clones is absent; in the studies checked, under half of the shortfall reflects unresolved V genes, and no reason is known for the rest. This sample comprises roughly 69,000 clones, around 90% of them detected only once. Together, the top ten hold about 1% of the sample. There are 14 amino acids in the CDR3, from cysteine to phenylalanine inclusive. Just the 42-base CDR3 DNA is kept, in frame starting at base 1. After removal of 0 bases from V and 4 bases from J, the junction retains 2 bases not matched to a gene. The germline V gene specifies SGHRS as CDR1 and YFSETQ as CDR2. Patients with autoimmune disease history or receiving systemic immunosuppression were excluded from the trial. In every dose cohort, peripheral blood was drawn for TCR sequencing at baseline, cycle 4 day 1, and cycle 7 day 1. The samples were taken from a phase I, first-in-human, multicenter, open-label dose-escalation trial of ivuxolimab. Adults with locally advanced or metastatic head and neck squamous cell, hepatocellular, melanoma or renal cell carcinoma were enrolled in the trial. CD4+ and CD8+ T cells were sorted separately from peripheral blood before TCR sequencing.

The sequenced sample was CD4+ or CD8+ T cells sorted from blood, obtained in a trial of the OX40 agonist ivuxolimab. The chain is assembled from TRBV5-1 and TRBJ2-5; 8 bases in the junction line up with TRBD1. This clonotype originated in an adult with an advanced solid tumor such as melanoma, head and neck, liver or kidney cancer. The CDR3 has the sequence CASSLGQGIETQYF. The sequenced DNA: TGCGCCAGCAGCTTGGGACAGGGGATAGAGACCCAGTACTTC.